Below, 21 T cell receptor beta chains from the same sample are listed, as sequenced in a study of Graves' ophthalmopathy and Graves' hyperthyroidism. Scientists amplified the TCR beta CDR3 regions from RNA transcripts. HTBI primers were used in a first-round RT-PCR, which preceded a second-round multiplex PCR. In TCRdb, the multiplex PCR reads were re-called with MiXCR into one record per CDR3 protein. The sample holds over a million distinct CDR3 sequences, 35% to 45% seen once. What was sequenced was peripheral blood or thyroid tissue (not recorded which). The receptors stem from an adult man with Graves' hyperthyroidism.

This chain uses TRBV10-3 with TRBJ1-1; tentatively, D is TRBD1 (6 bases). This CDR3 is built from 15 residues. Germline-derived CDR1 and CDR2 are ENHRY and SYGVKD. Trimming left V 3 bases short and J 1 base short, with 12 bases between. The CDR3, as DNA: TGTGCCATCAGTGAATCCGGGACAAGGAACACTGAAGCTTTCTTT. This gives the protein CAISESGTRNTEAFF.

About this clonotype: A much larger clone lies a single base off, so this may be a read error. The chain is built from TRBV7-9 and TRBJ2-2; no definite D call. Germline loops: CDR1 SEHNR, CDR2 FQNEAQ (reference sequence). Deletions cut 2 bases from V and 3 bases from J, with 7 bases between. CDR3 length equals 14 residues. CDR3 bases: TGTGCCAGCAGCTTATTTGAGGACACCGGGGAGCTGTTTTTT. It translates to CASSLFEDTGELFF.

The V and J genes are TRBV10-2 and TRBJ2-7; the match to TRBD1 covers 7 bases. The CDR3 sequence is 13 residues long. The ends lost 6 bases at V and 2 bases at J; junction bases unmatched: 4. The germline CDR1 and CDR2 sequences are WSHSY and SAAADI. CDR3 nucleotide sequence: TGCGCCAGCAGCGACAGGGATACCTACGAGCAGTACTTC. Its protein product is CASSDRDTYEQYF.

This clonotype was detected only a few times. The chain joins TRBV10-3 to TRBJ2-7; 7 bases match TRBD2. Germline V gene lookup returns CDR1 ENHRY and CDR2 SYGVKD. CDR3 length: 13 amino acids. J gave up 5 bases and V 11 bases, and 12 bases lay outside the gene matches. The CDR3 protein is CALLAGASDEQYF. CDR3 bases: TGTGCCCTCCTGGCGGGAGCTTCGGACGAGCAGTACTTC.

A few counts support this clonotype. This chain links TRBV3-1 with TRBJ1-2; the D is unclear. Germline values: CDR1 LGHDT, CDR2 YNNKEL (reference sequence). V was clipped by 4 bases and J by 0 bases, with 12 bases between them. The CDR3 totals 15 residues. In DNA form, the CDR3 reads TGTGCCAGCAGCCCTAGACGTAAGGCTAACTATGGCTACACCTTC. It encodes CASSPRRKANYGYTF.

V is TRBV7-9 and J is TRBJ1-6, with TRBD1 identical over 7 bases. V lost 5 bases and J lost 10; bases outside the gene matches: 11. Germline CDR1 reads SEHNR; CDR2 reads FQNEAQ (reference sequence). CDR3 length equals 15 residues. The CDR3 loop reads CASSTGATGVSPLHF. For the CDR3, the DNA is TGTGCCAGCAGCACGGGAGCTACAGGGGTCTCACCCCTCCACTTT.

A remark on this clonotype: An end of the junction does not agree with germline; a read error may underlie this. The rearrangement joins TRBV5-1 to TRBJ2-7, with TRBD2 as a possible D gene (5 bases). Germline V CDR1 and CDR2: SGHRS, YFSETQ. There are 15 residues in the CDR3. DNA of the CDR3: TGTGCCAGCAGCTTGTCGGCTAGCTGGACCTACGAGCAGTACTTC. It specifies CASSLSASWTYEQYF.

This clonotype was seen once. The rearrangement uses TRBV7-2 and TRBJ2-7; either TRBD1 or TRBD2 may supply D (5 bases each). This CDR3 has 14 amino acids. The germline CDR1 and CDR2 sequences are SGHTA and FQGNSA. V lost 4 bases, J lost 0 bases, and 10 bases lay in between. The CDR3 DNA sequence: TGTGCCAGCAGCTGGGGGAGCGGCTCCTACGAGCAGTACTTC. This codes for CASSWGSGSYEQYF.

This clonotype was observed at least ten times. The chain is built from TRBV20-1 and TRBJ2-5; D is unclear. Trimming removed 3 bases at V and 5 bases at J, with 10 bases between. Germline V lookup: CDR1 DFQATT, CDR2 SNEGSKA (reference sequence). This CDR3 has 12 residues. DNA for the CDR3: TGCAGTGCTAGGTCCGGTGGGGAGACCCAGTACTTC. Translated: CSARSGGETQYF.

This clonotype occurred many times. The chain has TRBV10-1 and TRBJ2-5; no reliable D call. V was trimmed by 10 bases and J by 1 base, leaving 16 bases between them. The CDR3 is 14 residues long. Germline V gene data show CDR1 as WNHNN and CDR2 as SYGVQD (reference sequence). In nucleotides, the CDR3 is TGCGCCACCAGAGCAGTAGTGATCCAAGAGACCCAGTACTTC. Encoded protein: CATRAVVIQETQYF.

Worth noting for this clonotype: This sequence may be a read error, since a much larger clone differs from it by one base. The chain couples TRBV7-8 to TRBJ1-4, with D tentatively TRBD1 (5 bases). V was shortened by 2 bases and J by 14 bases, with 24 bases between the two germline ends. This CDR3 contains 16 residues. Germline V gene sequence: CDR1 SGHVS, CDR2 FQNEAQ. CDR3 DNA: TGTGCCAGCAGCTTATTTGACGGATATAATGAAAAGGGGCTGTTTTTT. Translated, it gives CASSLFDGYNEKGLFF. Variable domain in full (rest from reference TRBV7-8 and TRBJ1-4): GAGVSQSPRYKVAKRGQDVALRCDPISGHVSLFWYQQALGQGPEFLTYFQNEAQLDKSGLPSDRFFAERPEGSVSTLKIQRTQQEDSAVYLCASSLFDGYNEKGLFFGSGTQLSVL.

The chain uses TRBV24-1 and TRBJ2-2, with TRBD1 identical over 11 bases. This CDR3 comprises 18 residues. Germline CDR1 is KGHDR and CDR2 is SFDVKD. Germline trimming cut 6 bases from V and 4 bases from J; bases unmatched to any gene: 12. The CDR3 here is CATSRTPGQGESTGELFF. CDR3 sequence (DNA): TGTGCCACCAGTCGGACTCCGGGACAGGGGGAGAGCACCGGGGAGCTGTTTTTT.

This clonotype was observed at least ten times. The chain is built from TRBV7-9 and TRBJ1-2, with 9 bases fitting TRBD1. This CDR3 region has 17 residues. Per the germline V gene, CDR1 is SEHNR and CDR2 is FQNEAQ (reference sequence). Germline trimming cut 4 bases from V and 4 bases from J; bases unmatched to any gene: 13. The CDR3 reads CASSSRDRAEDFYGYTF. CDR3 DNA: TGTGCCAGCAGCTCCAGGGACAGGGCGGAGGACTTCTATGGCTACACCTTC.

Ten or more counts support this clonotype. The J gene is TRBJ1-1, the V gene TRBV29-1; D is perhaps TRBD1 (6 bases). V was trimmed by 7 bases and J by 10 bases, leaving 22 bases between them. From germline, CDR1 is SQVTM and CDR2 ANQGSEA. This CDR3 contains 13 residues. The CDR3 sequence: CSGGDRSTGLAFF. CDR3 sequence (DNA): TGCAGCGGAGGAGACAGGAGCACAGGTTTAGCTTTCTTT.

Of note for this clonotype: A much larger clone is a single base away; this may be a read error. The gene calls are TRBV7-9 and TRBJ2-6, with a possible D match to TRBD1 (5 bases). The CDR3 extends over 15 amino acids. Per the germline V gene, CDR1 is SEHNR and CDR2 is FQNEAQ (reference sequence). The CDR3 DNA reads as TGTGCCGGCAGCTTCACAGGATCTGGGGCCAACGTCCTGACTTTC. Its protein is CAGSFTGSGANVLTF.

This sequence joins TRBV5-4 and TRBJ1-2; TRBD1 aligns across 11 bases. The germline CDR1 and CDR2 sequences are SGHNT and YYREEE (reference sequence). The CDR3 is made up of 15 amino acids. Unmatched junction bases numbered 5, after V lost 3 bases and J lost 4 bases. In DNA form, the CDR3 reads TGTGCCAGCAGCTGGACAGGGGGCAAACCCTATGGCTACACCTTC. Protein product: CASSWTGGKPYGYTF.

The chain carries TRBV10-1 and TRBJ2-7; D unresolved. V shed 10 bases and J shed 6 bases, with 19 bases lying between them. Germline V gene data show CDR1 as WNHNN and CDR2 as SYGVQD (reference sequence). CDR3 length: 13 residues. For the CDR3, the DNA is TGCGCCACCAGGTCCGGTGGGGTCGGCGAGCAGTACTTC. Translating gives CATRSGGVGEQYF.

The chain links TRBV15 to TRBJ1-5; possibly TRBD1 for D (5 bases). Deletions cut 1 base from V and 3 bases from J, with 10 bases between. This CDR3 spans 15 amino acids. Germline-derived CDR1 and CDR2 are LNHNV and YYDKDF (reference sequence). CDR3 nucleotide sequence: TGTGCCACCAGCAGAGTTAGGGGCTACAATCAGCCCCAGCATTTT. Translation: CATSRVRGYNQPQHF.

A note on this clonotype: Since a much larger clone is just one base distant, this may be a read error. V usage is TRBV10-3 and J usage is TRBJ1-6; no clear D gene. V was shortened by 5 bases and J by 7 bases, with 15 bases between the two germline ends. This CDR3 has 15 amino acids. Germline-derived CDR1 and CDR2 are ENHRY and SYGVKD. The CDR3 spells CAISLGTVLNSPLHF. The CDR3 DNA is TGTGCCATCAGTTTAGGAACAGTATTAAATTCACCCCTCCACTTT.

V gene TRBV28 combines with J gene TRBJ1-2; 7 bases match TRBD1. In germline, CDR1 is MDHEN, CDR2 SYDVKM. The CDR3 loop spans 14 amino acids. Losses at the gene ends were 1 base for V and 7 bases for J; bases not matched to a gene: 6. CDR3: CASSLSGTEVGYTF. The CDR3 DNA is TGTGCCAGCAGTTTATCGGGGACAGAGGTTGGCTACACCTTC.

This clonotype was counted many times. The chain combines TRBV20-1 with TRBJ1-5; D remains ambiguous. This CDR3 comprises 13 residues. Germline V CDR1 and CDR2: DFQATT, SNEGSKA (reference sequence). V lost 2 bases and J lost 4, with 9 bases in between. The CDR3 nucleotides are TGCAGTGCTAGAACCGTCATAAATCAGCCCCAGCATTTT. This encodes CSARTVINQPQHF.